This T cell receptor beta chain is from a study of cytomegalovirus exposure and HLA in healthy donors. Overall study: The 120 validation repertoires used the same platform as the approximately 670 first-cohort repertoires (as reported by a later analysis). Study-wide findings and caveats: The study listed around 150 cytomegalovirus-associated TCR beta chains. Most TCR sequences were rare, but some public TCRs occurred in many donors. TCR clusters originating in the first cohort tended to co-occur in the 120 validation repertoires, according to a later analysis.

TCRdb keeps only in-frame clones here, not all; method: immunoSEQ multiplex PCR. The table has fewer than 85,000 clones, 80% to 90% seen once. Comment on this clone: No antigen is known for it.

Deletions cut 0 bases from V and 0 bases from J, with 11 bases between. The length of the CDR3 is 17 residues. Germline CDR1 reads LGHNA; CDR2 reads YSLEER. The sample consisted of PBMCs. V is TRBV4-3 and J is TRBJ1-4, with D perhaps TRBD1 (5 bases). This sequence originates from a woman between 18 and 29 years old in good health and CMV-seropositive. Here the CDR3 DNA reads TGCGCCAGCAGCCAAGATCACAGGACCGCAACTAATGAAAAACTGTTTTTT. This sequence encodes CASSQDHRTATNEKLFF.